The rows below give T cell receptor beta chains drawn from one sample of a study of T-cell memory formation after mild COVID-19. Each CDR3 protein is one row after TCRdb ran MiXCR on the 5' RACE reads. The sample lists approximately 240,000 distinct CDR3 sequences, around 15% seen once, with 3.5% to 4% in the top ten. Sequencing was done on a sample of PBMCs or a T cell subset sorted from them (not recorded which). The receptors were gathered from a man younger than 35 who had mild COVID-19 (a few samples of this study predate the infection). Cell type and time point are not known. Each CDR3 is given with its conserved first and last residue. A D gene is named only where the DNA matches it firmly. Part of the rows lack a size; the others show once, few, many or a class for expanded clones.

j_call d_call clone_size v_call cdr3_nt cdr3_aa
TRBJ2-5 - - TRBV7-2 TGTGCCAGCAGCACTAGTCGGGAGGAGACCCAGTACTTC CASSTSREETQYF
TRBJ2-3 TRBD2 few TRBV11-1 TGTGCCAGCAACCCTCCGGGACTAGATATGGATACGCAGTATTTT CASNPPGLDMDTQYF
TRBJ2-5 - few TRBV29-1 TGCAGCGTCCCGGGACACGAACTGGAGGCCCAGTACTTC CSVPGHELEAQYF
TRBJ1-6 - few TRBV20-1 TGCAGTGCTCCCGACAGGCATGGTTCACCCCTCCACTTT CSAPDRHGSPLHF
TRBJ2-7 TRBD1 - TRBV5-1 TGCGCCAGCAGCTTAGGACAGGGGACGCGGGAGCAGTACTTC CASSLGQGTREQYF
TRBJ2-7 - few TRBV6-2/TRBV6-3 TGTGCCAGCGGGGACTCAGGGATCGGCGAGCAGTACTTC CASGDSGIGEQYF
TRBJ2-5 - - TRBV5-1 TGCGCCAGCAGCTTGGATTCAGAGACCCAGTACTTC CASSLDSETQYF
TRBJ1-2 TRBD1 few TRBV5-1 TGCGCCAGCAGCCCACAGGGGGCTCCGACCTATGGCTACACCTTC CASSPQGAPTYGYTF
TRBJ2-3 - - TRBV6-6 TGTGCCAGCAGCCCCAGTGGCGGCATCACAGATACGCAGTATTTT CASSPSGGITDTQYF
TRBJ1-4 - few TRBV7-8 TGTGCCAGCAGCTTAGCGGGGGGCAATGAAAAACTGTTTTTT CASSLAGGNEKLFF
TRBJ1-5 - once TRBV6-7 TGTGCCACCCACTCTAGCAATCAGCCCCAGCATTTT CATHSSNQPQHF
TRBJ1-6 - few TRBV28 TGTGCCGCACGTCCGCTGGCCCTCGCTCGTGATTCACCCCTCCACTTT CAARPLALARDSPLHF
TRBJ2-1 TRBD1 - TRBV5-1 TGCGCCAGCAGCGGGGGACAGGGCAATGAGCAGTTCTTC CASSGGQGNEQFF
TRBJ1-2 - - TRBV4-1 TGCGCCAGCAGCCAAAATGCCGGACTCTATGGCTACACCTTC CASSQNAGLYGYTF
TRBJ1-1 - few TRBV4-1 TGCGCCAGCAGCCAAGACAGGGGCCGAAACCTGAACACTGAAGCTTTCTTT CASSQDRGRNLNTEAFF
TRBJ2-1 - - TRBV20-1 TGCAGTGCGGCCGGGGTTGGCTCCTACAATGAGCAGTTCTTC CSAAGVGSYNEQFF
TRBJ2-1 TRBD1 few TRBV12-3/TRBV12-4 TGTGCCAGCAGTCCACCCCGGGACAGGGTTGGTAATGAGCAGTTCTTC CASSPPRDRVGNEQFF
TRBJ1-4 - few TRBV5-1 TGCGCCAGCAGCTTGGTGGGGGCAACTAATGAAAAACTGTTTTTT CASSLVGATNEKLFF
TRBJ2-3 - many TRBV7-2 TGTGCCAGCAGCTTAACGGAGGTCGCAGATACGCAGTATTTT CASSLTEVADTQYF
TRBJ1-2 - many TRBV12-3/TRBV12-4 TGTGCCAGCACCGTATCTAATAACTATGGCTACACCTTC CASTVSNNYGYTF
TRBJ1-1 - few TRBV2 TGTGCCAGCGAGTTGAACACTGAAGCTTTCTTT CASELNTEAFF
TRBJ1-1 - few TRBV15 TGTGCCACCAGCAGAGGGACAGCCGGGAACACTGAAGCTTTCTTT CATSRGTAGNTEAFF
TRBJ1-5 - few TRBV5-6 TGTGCCAGCAGCTTGGCCGGCAGGGCGGATCAGCCCCAGCATTTT CASSLAGRADQPQHF
TRBJ1-6 - - TRBV3-1 TGTGCCAGCAGCCAAGGAGATTATAATTCACCCCTCCACTTT CASSQGDYNSPLHF
TRBJ2-7 - - TRBV4-2 TGTGCCAGCAGCCAGTCCTGGGGCTTGGGCGAGCAGTACTTC CASSQSWGLGEQYF
TRBJ1-5 - many TRBV7-2 TGTGCCAGCAGCCGCCTGAGTGGAGTCAATCAGCCCCAGCATTTT CASSRLSGVNQPQHF
TRBJ2-1 - many TRBV12-3/TRBV12-4 TGTGCCAGCAGTTTCACGGCTAGCACTCGTGAGCAGTTCTTC CASSFTASTREQFF
TRBJ1-2 TRBD1 few TRBV18 TGTGCCAGCTCACCAACGGGACAGACCTATGGCTACACCTTC CASSPTGQTYGYTF
TRBJ2-1 TRBD2 - TRBV6-6 TGTGCCAGCACTCGGGGGGGCCGAGTGAATGAGCAGTTCTTC CASTRGGRVNEQFF
TRBJ1-6 - - TRBV5-5 TGTGCCAGCAGCCATACACCGAGCTCCTATAATTCACCCCTCCACTTT CASSHTPSSYNSPLHF
TRBJ2-7 TRBD1 - TRBV13 TGTGCCAGCAGGACCTCAGGGGGCTCCTACGAGCAGTACTTC CASRTSGGSYEQYF
TRBJ2-5 - - TRBV7-2 TGTGCCAGCAGCTCTAGGGGAAGGGGCCAGGGGGGGTACCAAGAGACCCAGTACTTC CASSSRGRGQGGYQETQYF
TRBJ2-4 TRBD1 many TRBV29-1 TGCAGCGTTGAAGAGGGACAGGGTCAGTACTTC CSVEEGQGQYF
TRBJ2-1 - few TRBV7-9 TGTGCCAGCAGTCACAGACCGGACAGCTCCTACAATGAGCAGTTCTTC CASSHRPDSSYNEQFF
TRBJ1-4 - few TRBV5-1 TGCGCCAGCAGCGTAGACGGTTCGGAGGAAAAACTGTTTTTT CASSVDGSEEKLFF
TRBJ2-5 - few TRBV27 TGTGCCAGCAGTCCGTCGTGGGGTAATCATCGGGAGACCCAGTACTTC CASSPSWGNHRETQYF
TRBJ2-2 - many TRBV7-3 TGTGCCAGCAGCTTAAGTTCTACCGGGGAGCTGTTTTTT CASSLSSTGELFF
TRBJ2-3 - - TRBV7-9 TGTGCCAGCAGCTTATCTCGCGGATCCAGCACAGATACGCAGTATTTT CASSLSRGSSTDTQYF
TRBJ2-7 TRBD2 few TRBV30 TGTGCCTGGAGTCGGACTAGCCCAGCCTACGAGCAGTACTTC CAWSRTSPAYEQYF
TRBJ1-1 TRBD1 - TRBV20-1 TGCAGTGCTACACCTTATAACAGGGGGAACACTGAAGCTTTCTTT CSATPYNRGNTEAFF
TRBJ1-2 - few TRBV6-5 TGTGCCAGCAGTTACCACAACTATGGCTACACCTTC CASSYHNYGYTF
TRBJ2-5 TRBD2 few TRBV7-6 TGTGCCAGCAGCTCAAGCGGGGCGAAGACCCAGTACTTC CASSSSGAKTQYF
TRBJ1-4 - - TRBV2 TGTGCCAGCAGTGCCAACAGGGAAGAGGAAAAACTGTTTTTT CASSANREEEKLFF
TRBJ1-1 TRBD1 few TRBV5-1 TGCGCCAGCGGGACAGGGGGGAACGCTGAAGCTTTCTTT CASGTGGNAEAFF
TRBJ1-1 - - TRBV19 TGTGCCAGTAGTATTGGGGCCAGGGTGAACACTGAAGCTTTCTTT CASSIGARVNTEAFF
TRBJ2-1 TRBD2 few TRBV5-1 TGCGCCAGCACCAGCGGGGGGGCCCCCAATGAGCAGTTCTTC CASTSGGAPNEQFF
TRBJ2-3 - many TRBV29-1 TGCAGCGTTCTGACAGCTTTTAGCACAGATACGCAGTATTTT CSVLTAFSTDTQYF
TRBJ2-5 TRBD2 - TRBV7-8 TGTGCCAGCAGCCGGAGCGGGGGGAGACAAGAGACCCAGTACTTC CASSRSGGRQETQYF
TRBJ1-1 - few TRBV7-2 TGTGCCAGCAGCTTAGAAGGGTCCCAGGTTGGCACTGAAGCTTTCTTT CASSLEGSQVGTEAFF
TRBJ1-5 - few TRBV19 TGTGCCAGTAGACCGGGACATGCCAGCAATCAGCCCCAGCATTTT CASRPGHASNQPQHF
TRBJ1-1 - - TRBV21-1 TGTGCCAGCAGCAATGGGGTCACTGAAGCTTTCTTT CASSNGVTEAFF
TRBJ2-3 TRBD1 - TRBV24-1 TGTGCCACCAGTACCCAACAGGGGGCCGGCACAGATACGCAGTATTTT CATSTQQGAGTDTQYF
TRBJ2-5 - - TRBV12-3/TRBV12-4 TGTGCCAGCAGTTTTCGAGGGAGGGAGACCCAGTACTTC CASSFRGRETQYF
TRBJ1-1 - few TRBV29-1 TGCAGCGGCCGGGGGGCTAACACTGAAGCTTTCTTT CSGRGANTEAFF
TRBJ1-1 - many TRBV7-9 TGTGCCAGCAGCTTAGGCGGGGCTTTATCTATCACTGAAGCTTTCTTT CASSLGGALSITEAFF
TRBJ2-1 - few TRBV7-8 TGTGCCAGCAGCTCCCGAATCCCCCACGGGAACTCCTACAATGAGCAGTTCTTC CASSSRIPHGNSYNEQFF